The sequence of this T cell receptor (beta chain) was determined in a study of cytomegalovirus exposure and HLA in healthy donors. Study-wide background: There were under 130 million unique TCR beta sequences, drawn from 200 million or so T cells, in an earlier analysis.

The trim removed 6 bases at V and 5 bases at J, leaving 8 bases unmatched. The CDR3 consists of 14 residues. The V gene's germline CDR1 is MDHEN and CDR2 SYDVKM. PCR used 60 Vbeta primers and 13 Jbeta primers. Using immunoSEQ multiplex PCR, the repertoire was profiled, and TCRdb retains in-frame clones only, with some absent. The data contain over 80,000 clones, 70% to 85% of them seen just once; the ten biggest clones take up roughly 3.8%. General observations from the study: Association of a missense DCLRE1C variant with TCR beta V- and J-gene trimming was reported in a later analysis.

A remark on this clone: What it binds is not known.

Sequenced sample: PBMCs. The clonotype originates from a man aged 45-65 years in good health and CMV-seronegative. The chain links TRBV28 to TRBJ2-3, with TRBD1 matching 7 bases. The CDR3 spells CASRPGQHRDTQYF. CDR3 nucleotides: TGTGCCAGCAGGCCGGGACAGCACCGAGATACGCAGTATTTT.